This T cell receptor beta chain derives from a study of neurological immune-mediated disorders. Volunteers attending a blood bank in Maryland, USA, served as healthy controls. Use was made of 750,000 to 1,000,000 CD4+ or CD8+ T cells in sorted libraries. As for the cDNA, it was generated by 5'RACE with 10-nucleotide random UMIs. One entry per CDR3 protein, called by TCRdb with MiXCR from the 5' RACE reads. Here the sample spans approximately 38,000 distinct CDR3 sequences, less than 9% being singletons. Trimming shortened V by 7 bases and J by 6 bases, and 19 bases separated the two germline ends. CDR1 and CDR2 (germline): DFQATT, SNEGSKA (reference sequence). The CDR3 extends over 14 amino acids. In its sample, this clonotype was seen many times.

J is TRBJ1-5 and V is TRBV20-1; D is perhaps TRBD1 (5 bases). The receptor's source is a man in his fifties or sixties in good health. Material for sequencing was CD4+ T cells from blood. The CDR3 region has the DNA TGCAGTGGATACCTGGGGGGTAAGCGTCAGCCCCAGCATTTT. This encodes CSGYLGGKRQPQHF.